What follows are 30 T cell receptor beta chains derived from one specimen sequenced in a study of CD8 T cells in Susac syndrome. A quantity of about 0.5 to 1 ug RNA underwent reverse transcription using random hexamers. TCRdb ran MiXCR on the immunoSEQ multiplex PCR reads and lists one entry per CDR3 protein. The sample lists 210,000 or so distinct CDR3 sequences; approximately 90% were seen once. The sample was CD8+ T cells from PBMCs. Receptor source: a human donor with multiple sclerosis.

The CDR3 loop reads CASSFGTVHYEQYF. CDR3 DNA: TGTGCCAGCAGCTTCGGGACAGTTCACTACGAGCAGTACTTC. J is TRBJ2-7 and V is TRBV11-2; 7 nucleotides agree with TRBD1. V shed 3 bases, J shed 3 bases, and the junction held 5 bases outside the gene matches. CDR1 is SGHAT and CDR2 is FQNNGV in the germline V gene. The CDR3 covers 14 residues. The full variable domain, completed using reference TRBV11-2 and TRBJ2-7, is EAGVAQSPRYKIIEKRQSVAFWCNPISGHATLYWYQQILGQGPKLLIQFQNNGVVDDSQLPKDRFSAERLKGVDSTLKIQPAKLEDSAVYLCASSFGTVHYEQYFGPGTRLTVT.

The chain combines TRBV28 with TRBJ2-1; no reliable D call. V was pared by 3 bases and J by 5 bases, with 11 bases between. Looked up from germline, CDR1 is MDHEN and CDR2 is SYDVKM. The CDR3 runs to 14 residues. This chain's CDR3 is CASSFPRSNNEQFF. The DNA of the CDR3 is TGTGCCAGCAGTTTCCCCAGAAGTAACAATGAGCAGTTCTTC.

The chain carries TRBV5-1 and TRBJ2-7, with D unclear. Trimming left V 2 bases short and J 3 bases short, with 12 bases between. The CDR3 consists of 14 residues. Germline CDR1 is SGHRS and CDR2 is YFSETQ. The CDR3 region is CASSFRTVGYEQYF. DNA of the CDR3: TGCGCCAGCAGCTTCAGGACGGTCGGCTACGAGCAGTACTTC. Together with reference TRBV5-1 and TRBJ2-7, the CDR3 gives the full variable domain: KAGVTQTPRYLIKTRGQQVTLSCSPISGHRSVSWYQQTPGQGLQFLFEYFSETQRNKGNFPGRFSGRQFSNSRSEMNVSTLELGDSALYLCASSFRTVGYEQYFGPGTRLTVT.

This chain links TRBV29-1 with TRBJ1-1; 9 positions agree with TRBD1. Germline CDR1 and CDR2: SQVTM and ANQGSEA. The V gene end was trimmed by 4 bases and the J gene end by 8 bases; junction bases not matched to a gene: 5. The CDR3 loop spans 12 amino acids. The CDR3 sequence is CSVVSDRGEAFF. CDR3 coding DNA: TGCAGCGTTGTATCGGACAGGGGAGAAGCTTTCTTT. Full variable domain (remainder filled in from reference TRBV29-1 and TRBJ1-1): SAVISQKPSRDICQRGTSLTIQCQVDSQVTMMFWYRQQPGQSLTLIATANQGSEATYESGFVIDKFPISRPNLTFSTLTVSNMSPEDSSIYLCSVVSDRGEAFFGQGTRLTVV.

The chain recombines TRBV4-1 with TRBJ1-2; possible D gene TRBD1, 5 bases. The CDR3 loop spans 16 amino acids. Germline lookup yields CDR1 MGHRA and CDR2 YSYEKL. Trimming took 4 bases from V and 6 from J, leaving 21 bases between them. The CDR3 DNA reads TGCGCCAGCAGCCCTATACCGGGAACCTTGGGGCATGGCTACACCTTC. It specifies CASSPIPGTLGHGYTF.

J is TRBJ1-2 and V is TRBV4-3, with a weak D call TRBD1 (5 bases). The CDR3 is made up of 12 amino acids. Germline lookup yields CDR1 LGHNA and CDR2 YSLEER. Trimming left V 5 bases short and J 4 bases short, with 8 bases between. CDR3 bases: TGCGCCAGCAGCGGGGGTGTCTATGGCTACACCTTC. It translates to CASSGGVYGYTF.

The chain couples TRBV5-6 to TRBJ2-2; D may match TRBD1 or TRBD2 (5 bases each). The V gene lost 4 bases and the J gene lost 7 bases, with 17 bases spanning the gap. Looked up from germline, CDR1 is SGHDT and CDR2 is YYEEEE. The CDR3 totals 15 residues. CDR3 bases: TGTGCCAGCAGCCCCGGGACCTTCCTCAGCGGGGAGCTGTTTTTT. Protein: CASSPGTFLSGELFF.

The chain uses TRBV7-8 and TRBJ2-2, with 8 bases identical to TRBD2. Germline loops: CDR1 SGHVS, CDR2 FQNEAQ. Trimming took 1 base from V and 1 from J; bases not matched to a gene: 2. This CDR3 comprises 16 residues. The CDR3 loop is CASSLVLAGNTGELFF. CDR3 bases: TGTGCCAGCAGCTTAGTCCTAGCGGGGAACACCGGGGAGCTGTTTTTT.

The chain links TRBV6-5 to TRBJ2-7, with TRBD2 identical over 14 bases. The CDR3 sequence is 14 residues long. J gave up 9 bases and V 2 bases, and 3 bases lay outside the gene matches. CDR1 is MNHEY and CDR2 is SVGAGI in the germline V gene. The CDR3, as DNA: TGTGCCAGCAGTTACGTAGGACTAGCGGGAGGGCAGTACTTC. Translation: CASSYVGLAGGQYF.

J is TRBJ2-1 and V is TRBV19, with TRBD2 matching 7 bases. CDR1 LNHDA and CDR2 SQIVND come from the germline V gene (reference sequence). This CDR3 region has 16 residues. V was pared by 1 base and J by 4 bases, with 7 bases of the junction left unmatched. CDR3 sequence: CASSIASGISYNEQFF. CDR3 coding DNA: TGTGCCAGTAGTATAGCTAGCGGTATCTCGTACAATGAGCAGTTCTTC.

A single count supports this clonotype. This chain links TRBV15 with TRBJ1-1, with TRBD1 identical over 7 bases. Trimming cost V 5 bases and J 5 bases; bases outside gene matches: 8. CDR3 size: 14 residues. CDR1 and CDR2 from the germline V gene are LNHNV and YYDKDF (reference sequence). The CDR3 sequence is CATSGVQGGTEAFF. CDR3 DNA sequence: TGTGCCACCAGCGGGGTTCAGGGGGGGACTGAAGCTTTCTTT.

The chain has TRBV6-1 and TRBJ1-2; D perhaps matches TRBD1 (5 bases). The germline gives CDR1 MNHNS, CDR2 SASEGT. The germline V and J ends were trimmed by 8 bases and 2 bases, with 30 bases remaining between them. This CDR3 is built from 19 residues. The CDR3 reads CASQPYRGAYGATNYGYTF. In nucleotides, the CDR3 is TGTGCCAGCCAACCCTATCGGGGAGCGTACGGGGCGACGAACTATGGCTACACCTTC.

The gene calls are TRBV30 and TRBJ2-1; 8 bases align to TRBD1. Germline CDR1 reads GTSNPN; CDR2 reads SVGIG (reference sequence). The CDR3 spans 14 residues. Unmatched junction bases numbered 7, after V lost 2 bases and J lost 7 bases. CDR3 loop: CAWSHQGARNEQFF. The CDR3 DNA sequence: TGTGCCTGGAGTCACCAGGGGGCGCGAAATGAGCAGTTCTTC.

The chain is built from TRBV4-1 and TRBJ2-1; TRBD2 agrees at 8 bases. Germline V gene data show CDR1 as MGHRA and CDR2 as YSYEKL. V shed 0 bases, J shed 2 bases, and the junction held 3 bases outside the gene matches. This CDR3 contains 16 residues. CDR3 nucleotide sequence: TGCGCCAGCAGCCAAGAAGCGGGAGATACCTACAATGAGCAGTTCTTC. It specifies CASSQEAGDTYNEQFF.

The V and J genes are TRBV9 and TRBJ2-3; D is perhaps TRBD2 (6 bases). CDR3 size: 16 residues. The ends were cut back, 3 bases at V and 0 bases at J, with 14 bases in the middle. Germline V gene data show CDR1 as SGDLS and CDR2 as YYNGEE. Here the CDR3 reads CASSEGAGTSTDTQYF. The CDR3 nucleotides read TGTGCCAGCAGCGAGGGCGCCGGGACTAGCACAGATACGCAGTATTTT.

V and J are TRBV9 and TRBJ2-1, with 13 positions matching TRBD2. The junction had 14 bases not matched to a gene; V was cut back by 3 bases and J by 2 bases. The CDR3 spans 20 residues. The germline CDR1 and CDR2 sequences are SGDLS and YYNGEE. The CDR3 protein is CASSGTFTTSGGVPYNEQFF. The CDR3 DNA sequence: TGTGCCAGCAGCGGAACCTTCACAACTAGCGGGGGGGTTCCCTACAATGAGCAGTTCTTC.

CDR3 sequence: CASSWGQGGETQYF. The CDR3, as DNA: TGTGCCAGCAGCTGGGGACAGGGCGGAGAGACCCAGTACTTC. The rearrangement uses TRBV13 and TRBJ2-5; 9 bases agree with TRBD1. Germline CDR1 and CDR2: PRHDT and FYEKMQ (reference sequence). After removal of 4 bases from V and 4 bases from J, the junction contained 4 bases not matched to a gene. The CDR3 extends over 14 amino acids.

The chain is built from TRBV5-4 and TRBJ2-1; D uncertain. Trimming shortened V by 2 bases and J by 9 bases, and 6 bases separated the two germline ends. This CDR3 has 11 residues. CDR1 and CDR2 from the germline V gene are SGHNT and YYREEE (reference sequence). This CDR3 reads CASSFGVEQFF. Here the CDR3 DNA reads TGTGCCAGCAGCTTTGGGGTTGAGCAGTTCTTC.

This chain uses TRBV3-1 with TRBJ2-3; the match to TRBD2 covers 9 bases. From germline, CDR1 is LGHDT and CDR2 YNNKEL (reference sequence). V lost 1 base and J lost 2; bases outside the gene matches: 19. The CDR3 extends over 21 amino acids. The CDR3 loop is CASSQGPNSGGPLFTTDTQYF. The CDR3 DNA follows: TGTGCCAGCAGCCAAGGTCCGAATAGCGGGGGCCCGCTCTTCACCACAGATACGCAGTATTTT.

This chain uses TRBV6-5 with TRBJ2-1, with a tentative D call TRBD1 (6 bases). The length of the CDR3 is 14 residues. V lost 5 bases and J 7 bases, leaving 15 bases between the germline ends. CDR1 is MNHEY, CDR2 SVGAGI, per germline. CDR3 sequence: CASSKWGLRNEQFF. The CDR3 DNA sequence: TGTGCCAGCAGTAAGTGGGGGCTTAGGAATGAGCAGTTCTTC.

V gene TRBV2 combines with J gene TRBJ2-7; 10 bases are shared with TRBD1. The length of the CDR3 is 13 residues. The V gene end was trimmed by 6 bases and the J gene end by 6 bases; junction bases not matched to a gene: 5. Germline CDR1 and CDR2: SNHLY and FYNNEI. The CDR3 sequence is CASRVGTGVEQYF. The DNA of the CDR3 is TGTGCCAGCAGGGTCGGGACAGGGGTCGAGCAGTACTTC.

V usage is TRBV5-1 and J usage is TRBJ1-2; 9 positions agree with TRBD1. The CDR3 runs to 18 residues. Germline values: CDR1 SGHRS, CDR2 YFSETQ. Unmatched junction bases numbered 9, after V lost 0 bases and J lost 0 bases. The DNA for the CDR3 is TGCGCCAGCAGCTTGGTTAGAGGACAGGGGCCGGCTAACTATGGCTACACCTTC. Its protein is CASSLVRGQGPANYGYTF.

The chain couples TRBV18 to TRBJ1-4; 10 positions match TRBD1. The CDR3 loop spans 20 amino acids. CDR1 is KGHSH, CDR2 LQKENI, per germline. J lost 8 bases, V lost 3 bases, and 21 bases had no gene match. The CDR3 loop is CASSPEASGTGDFVAEKLFF. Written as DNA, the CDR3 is TGTGCCAGCTCACCGGAAGCCTCCGGGACAGGGGACTTCGTAGCGGAAAAACTGTTTTTT.

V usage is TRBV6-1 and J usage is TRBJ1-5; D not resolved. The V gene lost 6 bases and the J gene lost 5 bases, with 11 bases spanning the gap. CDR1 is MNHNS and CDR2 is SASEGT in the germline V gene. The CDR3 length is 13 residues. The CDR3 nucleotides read TGTGCCAGCAGCGAGACCACTTATCAGCCCCAGCATTTT. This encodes CASSETTYQPQHF.

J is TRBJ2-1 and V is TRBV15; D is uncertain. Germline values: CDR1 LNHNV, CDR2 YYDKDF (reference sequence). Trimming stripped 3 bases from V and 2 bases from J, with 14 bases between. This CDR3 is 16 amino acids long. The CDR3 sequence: CATSRELSDAYNEQFF. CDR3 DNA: TGTGCCACCAGCAGGGAGCTGAGCGACGCCTACAATGAGCAGTTCTTC.

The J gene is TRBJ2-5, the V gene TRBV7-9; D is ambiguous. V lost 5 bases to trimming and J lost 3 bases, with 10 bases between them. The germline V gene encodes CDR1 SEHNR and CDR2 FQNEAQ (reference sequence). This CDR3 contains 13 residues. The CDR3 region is CASSPWTEETQYF. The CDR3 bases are TGTGCCAGCAGCCCCTGGACCGAAGAGACCCAGTACTTC.

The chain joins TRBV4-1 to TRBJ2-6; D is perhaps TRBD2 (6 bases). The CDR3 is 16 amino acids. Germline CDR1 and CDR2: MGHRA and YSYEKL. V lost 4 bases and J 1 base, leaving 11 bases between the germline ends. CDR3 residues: CASSRGGDSGANVLTF. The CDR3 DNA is TGCGCCAGCAGCCGCGGAGGGGATTCTGGGGCCAACGTCCTGACTTTC.

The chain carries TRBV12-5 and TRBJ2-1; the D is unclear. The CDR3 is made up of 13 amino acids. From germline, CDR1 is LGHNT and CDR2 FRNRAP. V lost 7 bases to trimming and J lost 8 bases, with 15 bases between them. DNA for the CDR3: TGTGCTAGTGAGGCAAGTGGTGGGGATGAGCAGTTCTTC. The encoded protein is CASEASGGDEQFF.

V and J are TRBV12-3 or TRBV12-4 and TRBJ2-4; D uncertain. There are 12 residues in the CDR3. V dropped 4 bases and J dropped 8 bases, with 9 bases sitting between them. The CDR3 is CASSYGSDIQYF. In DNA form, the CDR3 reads TGTGCCAGCAGTTATGGGTCGGACATTCAGTACTTC.

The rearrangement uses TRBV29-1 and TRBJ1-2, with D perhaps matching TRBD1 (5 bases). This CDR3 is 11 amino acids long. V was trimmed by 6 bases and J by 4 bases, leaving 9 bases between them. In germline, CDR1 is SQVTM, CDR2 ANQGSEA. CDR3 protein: CSVDSIYGYTF. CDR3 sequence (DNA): TGCAGCGTCGACAGCATCTATGGCTACACCTTC.